The TCR beta chain under discussion was sequenced for a study of T cell repertoires in cytomegalovirus infection. About the research overall: An indication of both CMV infection and matching HLA type came from public TCR beta signatures.

MiXCR, run by TCRdb on the reads, gives a single entry per CDR3 protein. The data show about 400,000 distinct CDR3 sequences, 15% to 20% seen once. Points on this clonotype: Its target is not known.

Regarding the study as a whole: Identification of carriers of CMV plus the relevant HLA was performed using cumulative public TCR beta family frequency.

The germline V gene encodes CDR1 MNHEY and CDR2 SMNVEV (reference sequence). The CDR3 runs 16 residues. The V gene end was trimmed by 5 bases and the J gene end by 2 bases; junction bases not matched to a gene: 8. The sequenced sample consisted of PBMCs. The V and J genes are TRBV27 and TRBJ2-7; 11 bases agree with TRBD1. This receptor was identified in a human donor in good health (CMV status not recorded). Some clones in this sample may be carry-over from other donors' samples. The CDR3 here is CASSPLGTGGTYEQYF. CDR3 bases: TGTGCCAGCAGTCCTCTCGGGACAGGGGGAACCTACGAGCAGTACTTC.